The 20 T cell receptor beta chains reported below all come from one sample, sequenced in a study of blood T cell repertoires in COVID-19. Clones were read by immunoSEQ multiplex PCR, and TCRdb kept only the in-frame ones, dropping some. The top ten hold around 8% of the sample, which has more than 200,000 clones, roughly 80% seen once. Material for sequencing was peripheral blood. These receptors were taken from an elderly woman with acute or convalescent COVID-19.

The chain joins TRBV28 to TRBJ1-1; no clear D. The CDR3 is 15 amino acids. CDR1 and CDR2 from the germline V gene are MDHEN and SYDVKM. V shed 5 bases and J shed 4 bases, with 17 bases lying between them. CDR3 DNA sequence: TGTGCCAGCAGTCCCTCCCTTGGGGAGCCCACTGAAGCTTTCTTT. Its protein is CASSPSLGEPTEAFF.

The rearrangement links TRBV6-5 to TRBJ1-5; TRBD1 might be the D (5 bases). V was clipped by 8 bases and J by 6 bases, with 20 bases between them. CDR3 length: 15 amino acids. Germline-derived CDR1 and CDR2 are MNHEY and SVGAGI. The CDR3 coding sequence is TGTGCCAGCCTAAGGGATTCGGCAGGGCGTCAGCCCCAGCATTTT. This codes for CASLRDSAGRQPQHF.

V usage is TRBV5-1 and J usage is TRBJ2-5; D call uncertain. V lost 1 base to trimming and J lost 2 bases, with 15 bases between them. This CDR3 is built from 16 residues. Germline values: CDR1 SGHRS, CDR2 YFSETQ. For the CDR3, the DNA is TGCGCCAGCAGCTTGAATTTCGGAGCGATACAAGAGACCCAGTACTTC. Protein product: CASSLNFGAIQETQYF.

CDR3 in amino acids: CASSKVDTATNEKLFF. In DNA, the CDR3 is TGTGCCAGCAGCAAAGTTGACACCGCAACTAATGAAAAACTGTTTTTT. V gene TRBV21-1 combines with J gene TRBJ1-4; the table's D call TRBD1 went unverified against the DNA. TRBV21-1 is designated a pseudogene. CDR3 length equals 16 residues.

Written as DNA, the CDR3 is TGTGCCAGCAGCCTCAGGGGGCTGGGGACTGAAGCTTTCTTT. It encodes CASSLRGLGTEAFF. J is TRBJ1-1 and V is TRBV5-6, with 8 nucleotides matching TRBD1. V was clipped by 4 bases and J by 5 bases; unmatched bases: 7. CDR1 and CDR2 from the germline V gene are SGHDT and YYEEEE. The CDR3 extends over 14 amino acids.

The V and J genes are TRBV7-2 and TRBJ2-2; perhaps TRBD1 as D (8 bases). Germline loops: CDR1 SGHTA, CDR2 FQGNSA. The CDR3 has 13 residues. The V gene lost 11 bases and the J gene lost 12 bases, with 22 bases spanning the gap. CDR3 in amino acids: CAGSLDREGQLFF. In DNA, the CDR3 is TGTGCCGGAAGCTTGGACAGGGAGGGGCAGCTGTTTTTT. Together with reference TRBV7-2 and TRBJ2-2, the CDR3 gives the full variable domain: GAGVSQSPSNKVTEKGKDVELRCDPISGHTALYWYRQSLGQGLEFLIYFQGNSAPDKSGLPSDRFSAERTGGSVSTLTIQRTQQEDSAVYLCAGSLDREGQLFFGEGSRLTVL.

This clone was seen more than once but under ten times. The rearrangement uses TRBV3-1 (or the pseudogene TRBV3-2) and TRBJ2-3; 9 bases map to TRBD2. The J segment lost 4 bases and the V segment lost 6 bases, leaving 8 bases of the junction unmatched. CDR3 length: 15 amino acids. Germline-derived CDR1 and CDR2 are LGHDT and YNNKEL (reference sequence). The CDR3 DNA sequence: TGTGCCAGCAGTGTAGCGGGGGCCAAACCAGATACGCAGTATTTT. Translated, it gives CASSVAGAKPDTQYF.

V and J are TRBV18 and TRBJ2-1, with D possibly matching TRBD2 (5 bases). CDR1 is KGHSH and CDR2 is LQKENI in the germline V gene. This CDR3 has 13 residues. V dropped 2 bases and J dropped 8 bases, with 10 bases sitting between them. CDR3 sequence: CASSPIGVHEQFF. The CDR3 coding sequence is TGTGCCAGCTCACCAATCGGGGTCCATGAGCAGTTCTTC. Based on the CDR3 plus reference TRBV18 and TRBJ2-1, the full variable domain is NAGVMQNPRHLVRRRGQEARLRCSPMKGHSHVYWYRQLPEEGLKFMVYLQKENIIDESGMPKERFSAEFPKEGPSILRIQQVVRGDSAAYFCASSPIGVHEQFFGPGTRLTVL.

This chain connects TRBV5-1 to TRBJ1-4; 8 bases line up with TRBD1. The V segment lost 4 bases and the J segment 7 bases; nucleotides outside the gene matches: 6. The germline V gene encodes CDR1 SGHRS and CDR2 YFSETQ. The length of the CDR3 is 14 residues. This CDR3 is CASSETGVSEKLFF. In nucleotides, the CDR3 is TGCGCCAGCAGCGAGACAGGGGTTAGTGAAAAACTGTTTTTT.

J is TRBJ2-7 and V is TRBV12-1; the D call of TRBD2 is as the table states it, not checked on the DNA. TRBV12-1 is classified as a pseudogene. This CDR3 spans 16 amino acids. Here the CDR3 DNA reads TGTGCCAGCAGCTTATCTGGGGCTAGCGGGACCTACGAGCAGTACTTC. Its protein product is CASSLSGASGTYEQYF.

This clone was observed a single time. The J gene is TRBJ2-7, the V gene TRBV9, with TRBD1 as a possible D gene (6 bases). Germline CDR1 SGDLS, CDR2 YYNGEE. V lost 4 bases, J lost 0 bases, and 14 bases lay in between. This CDR3 spans 15 amino acids. CDR3 DNA: TGTGCCAGCAGCACGGACAGCCTGAGCTCCTACGAGCAGTACTTC. Protein sequence: CASSTDSLSSYEQYF.

V gene TRBV3-1 (or the pseudogene TRBV3-2) combines with J gene TRBJ2-2; 7 bases agree with TRBD2. The CDR3 has 16 residues. J gave up 4 bases and V 4 bases, and 9 bases lay outside the gene matches. The germline CDR1 and CDR2 sequences are LGHDT and YNNKEL (reference sequence). The CDR3 bases are TGTGCCAGCAGCCTGGCCGGGAGGCCGGGCACCGGGGAGCTGTTTTTT. This translates into CASSLAGRPGTGELFF.

The chain uses TRBV7-9 and TRBJ1-1; TRBD1 is a possible D gene (6 bases). V was shortened by 9 bases and J by 1 base, with 15 bases between the two germline ends. Per the germline V gene, CDR1 is SEHNR and CDR2 is FQNEAQ (reference sequence). The length of the CDR3 is 14 residues. CDR3 bases: TGTGCCAGTATAAACAGGGATCCGAACACTGAAGCTTTCTTT. This encodes CASINRDPNTEAFF.

The V call is TRBV6-4, the J call TRBJ2-3; 8 nucleotides agree with TRBD1. Losses at the gene ends were 5 bases for V and 8 bases for J; bases not matched to a gene: 15. CDR3 length: 16 residues. In germline, CDR1 is MRHNA, CDR2 SNTAGT. The CDR3 sequence: CASSPTGVGSGSTQYF. The DNA for the CDR3 is TGTGCCAGCAGTCCGACAGGGGTTGGCTCAGGGTCTACGCAGTATTTT.

The rearrangement uses TRBV19 and TRBJ1-4; a possible D gene is TRBD1 (5 bases). V lost 4 bases to trimming and J lost 8 bases, with 14 bases between them. This CDR3 is built from 14 residues. Germline loops: CDR1 LNHDA, CDR2 SQIVND (reference sequence). Here the CDR3 reads CASSKARVGEKLFF. The CDR3 coding sequence is TGTGCCAGTAGTAAGGCCAGGGTAGGAGAAAAACTGTTTTTT.

V gene TRBV4-2 combines with J gene TRBJ2-1; 8 bases match TRBD2. V dropped 1 base and J dropped 0; count of bases not matched to a gene: 2. This CDR3 is 16 amino acids long. Germline CDR1 reads LGHNA; CDR2 reads YNFKEQ. CDR3 sequence reads: CASSQASGSSYNEQFF. CDR3 nucleotides: TGTGCCAGCAGCCAAGCGAGCGGGAGCTCCTACAATGAGCAGTTCTTC.

This clone was seen repeatedly, ten times or more. The rearrangement joins TRBV19 to TRBJ1-1, with D tentatively TRBD1 (6 bases). V was cut by 7 bases and J by 6 bases, with 24 bases left in between. From germline, CDR1 is LNHDA and CDR2 SQIVND (reference sequence). The CDR3 runs 16 residues. The CDR3 DNA reads TGTGCCAGTACCACGGACAGTATCGGGCCGAAGGCTGAAGCTTTCTTT. Translation: CASTTDSIGPKAEAFF.

This chain connects TRBV6-1 to TRBJ1-5; 8 bases fit TRBD1. The CDR3 runs 16 residues. Germline V lookup: CDR1 MNHNS, CDR2 SASEGT. V trimming: 2 bases; J trimming: 1 base; junction bases outside the gene matches: 4. As DNA, the CDR3 is TGTGCCAGCAGTGAACACAGGGGGGGAAGCAATCAGCCCCAGCATTTT. Protein: CASSEHRGGSNQPQHF.

This clone was picked up a small number of times. The chain uses TRBV10-3 and TRBJ2-7; 11 bases agree with TRBD2. The CDR3 is made up of 15 amino acids. Germline-derived CDR1 and CDR2 are ENHRY and SYGVKD. The V gene end was trimmed by 6 bases and the J gene end by 2 bases; junction bases not matched to a gene: 6. CDR3 in amino acids: CAIRPTSGATYEQYF. For the CDR3, the DNA is TGTGCCATCAGACCGACTAGCGGGGCAACCTACGAGCAGTACTTC.

This clone came up once. The CDR3 loop is CASSPSLGGENTEAFF. The CDR3 DNA sequence: TGTGCCAGCTCACCGAGTTTAGGGGGGGAGAACACTGAAGCTTTCTTT. The chain carries TRBV18 and TRBJ1-1; tentatively, D is TRBD1 (6 bases). CDR3 length: 16 amino acids. Trimming left V 3 bases short and J 1 base short, with 15 bases between. CDR1 and CDR2 from the germline V gene are KGHSH and LQKENI. Combining the CDR3 with reference TRBV18 and TRBJ1-1 gives the whole variable domain NAGVMQNPRHLVRRRGQEARLRCSPMKGHSHVYWYRQLPEEGLKFMVYLQKENIIDESGMPKERFSAEFPKEGPSILRIQQVVRGDSAAYFCASSPSLGGENTEAFFGQGTRLTVV.